A single sample gave rise to the 18 T cell receptor beta chains below, sequenced in a study of blood T cell repertoires in COVID-19. Method: immunoSEQ multiplex PCR; TCRdb's copy keeps in-frame clones and lacks some. The sample records fewer than 65,000 clones, 85% to 95% being singletons. Specimen: peripheral blood. The receptors were gathered from a man aged 50-59 years with acute or convalescent COVID-19.

The rearrangement joins TRBV7-9 to TRBJ2-2; TRBD1 agrees at 8 bases. The CDR3 covers 16 residues. Germline assignment: CDR1 SEHNR and CDR2 FQNEAQ (reference sequence). J was trimmed by 1 base and V by 5 bases; bases with no gene match: 6. CDR3 sequence: CASSPPGTGNTGELFF. In DNA form, the CDR3 reads TGTGCCAGCAGCCCGCCGGGGACAGGGAACACCGGGGAGCTGTTTTTT.

This chain joins TRBV5-1 and TRBJ2-1; 7 nucleotides align to TRBD1. The length of the CDR3 is 16 residues. V dropped 2 bases and J dropped 0; count of bases not matched to a gene: 5. The germline CDR1 and CDR2 sequences are SGHRS and YFSETQ. In nucleotides, the CDR3 is TGCGCCAGCAGCTTTACAGGGGCGAGCTCCTACAATGAGCAGTTCTTC. Protein: CASSFTGASSYNEQFF.

The chain links TRBV6-5 to TRBJ2-1, with D possibly TRBD1 on 5 matching bases. This CDR3 has 15 residues. The germline gives CDR1 MNHEY, CDR2 SVGAGI. Between the trimmed V and J ends, which lost 2 bases and 4 bases, there was a span of 12 bases. CDR3 amino acids: CASSYQGIGYNEQFF. The CDR3 nucleotides read TGTGCCAGCAGTTACCAGGGCATCGGGTACAATGAGCAGTTCTTC.

The rearrangement uses TRBV19 and TRBJ1-6, with D possibly matching TRBD1 (6 bases). Germline V gene sequence: CDR1 LNHDA, CDR2 SQIVND (reference sequence). The V and J ends lost 6 bases and 3 bases respectively, with 21 bases between them. The CDR3 has 18 residues. CDR3 amino acids: CASSRQAIDVHYNSPLHF. The CDR3 DNA reads as TGTGCCAGTAGCAGACAGGCGATCGACGTGCACTATAATTCACCCCTCCACTTT.

The chain joins TRBV20-1 to TRBJ2-4; D is possibly TRBD1 (6 bases). This CDR3 is 16 amino acids long. Germline V CDR1 and CDR2: DFQATT, SNEGSKA (reference sequence). V lost 3 bases and J 0 bases, leaving 15 bases between the germline ends. CDR3 DNA: TGCAGTGCTAGTACCAGGGGTTCACTAGCCAAAAACATTCAGTACTTC. Protein sequence: CSASTRGSLAKNIQYF.

The J gene is TRBJ1-2, the V gene TRBV7-2; 7 nucleotides align to TRBD1. The germline gives CDR1 SGHTA, CDR2 FQGNSA. The CDR3 has 16 amino acids. The junction had 5 bases not matched to a gene; V was cut back by 1 base and J by 0 bases. In DNA, the CDR3 is TGTGCCAGCAGCTTAGGACCACAGGGGTCTAACTATGGCTACACCTTC. Amino acids: CASSLGPQGSNYGYTF.

V and J are TRBV3-1 (or the pseudogene TRBV3-2) and TRBJ2-1; 7 bases are a match to TRBD2. CDR3 length equals 18 residues. Germline V gene lookup returns CDR1 LGHDT and CDR2 YNNKEL (reference sequence). The ends lost 1 base at V and 5 bases at J; junction bases unmatched: 14. DNA for the CDR3: TGTGCCAGCAGCCAAGGGGGTCGATGGCGGGAGCTCAACAATGAGCAGTTCTTC. Protein sequence: CASSQGGRWRELNNEQFF.

This clone was recorded a few times. The chain has TRBV27 and TRBJ2-7; 9 bases are a match to TRBD1. Losses at the gene ends were 5 bases for V and 0 bases for J; bases not matched to a gene: 2. The CDR3 is 14 residues long. CDR1 and CDR2 from the germline V gene are MNHEY and SMNVEV (reference sequence). CDR3 in amino acids: CASSGTGSSYEQYF. The CDR3 DNA sequence: TGTGCCAGCAGTGGGACAGGGTCCTCCTACGAGCAGTACTTC.

The rearrangement uses TRBV7-2 and TRBJ2-3; weak D call: TRBD2 (5 bases). Trimming stripped 2 bases from V and 1 base from J, with 16 bases between. Germline V gene sequence: CDR1 SGHTA, CDR2 FQGNSA. This CDR3 contains 17 residues. DNA for the CDR3: TGTGCCAGCAGCTTAACTCGTGGAGGCTCTGGCACAGATACGCAGTATTTT. It codes for CASSLTRGGSGTDTQYF.

This chain joins TRBV6-2 or TRBV6-3 and TRBJ1-5, with D unresolved. The V gene's germline CDR1 is MNHEY and CDR2 SVGEGT. The CDR3 runs 12 residues. The V end lost 5 bases, the J end lost 7 bases, and 9 bases lay between the germline ends. DNA of the CDR3: TGTGCCAGCAGTCGGACTAACCAGCCCCAGCATTTT. Translating gives CASSRTNQPQHF.

This chain joins TRBV11-3 and TRBJ1-1; a possible D gene is TRBD1 (5 bases). The CDR3 runs 14 residues. Trimming shortened V by 3 bases and J by 3 bases, and 11 bases separated the two germline ends. The V gene's germline CDR1 is SGHNT and CDR2 YENEEA. CDR3 loop: CASSFKGRDTEAFF. As DNA, the CDR3 is TGTGCCAGCAGCTTTAAGGGGAGGGACACTGAAGCTTTCTTT.

The chain couples TRBV11-2 to TRBJ2-2, with D possibly matching TRBD1 (5 bases). Deletions cut 9 bases from V and 4 bases from J, with 9 bases between. There are 12 residues in the CDR3. CDR1 and CDR2 from the germline V gene are SGHAT and FQNNGV. CDR3 bases: TGTGCCAGTAAGGGGTTCACCGGGGAGCTGTTTTTT. Its translation is CASKGFTGELFF. The full variable domain, in which reference TRBV11-2 and TRBJ2-2 provide the parts outside the CDR3, is EAGVAQSPRYKIIEKRQSVAFWCNPISGHATLYWYQQILGQGPKLLIQFQNNGVVDDSQLPKDRFSAERLKGVDSTLKIQPAKLEDSAVYLCASKGFTGELFFGEGSRLTVL.

The rearrangement uses TRBV6-1 and TRBJ1-1; no clear D. V was clipped by 2 bases and J by 0 bases, with 16 bases between them. The V gene's germline CDR1 is MNHNS and CDR2 SASEGT. This CDR3 has 17 residues. The CDR3 DNA sequence: TGTGCCAGCAGTGAATTTGGAGGAACTGGGTTGAACACTGAAGCTTTCTTT. Residues: CASSEFGGTGLNTEAFF.

V gene TRBV7-2 combines with J gene TRBJ1-2; no firm D call. This CDR3 spans 15 amino acids. V lost 2 bases and J 0 bases, leaving 10 bases between the germline ends. Germline V gene data show CDR1 as SGHTA and CDR2 as FQGNSA. CDR3 amino acids: CASSLQAAANYGYTF. CDR3 sequence (DNA): TGTGCCAGCAGCTTACAAGCCGCCGCTAACTATGGCTACACCTTC.

The J gene is TRBJ2-1, the V gene TRBV11-2, with TRBD2 identical over 13 bases. This CDR3 comprises 12 residues. V lost 3 bases, J lost 14 bases, and 1 base stayed unmatched. Germline CDR1 SGHAT, CDR2 FQNNGV. The CDR3, as DNA: TGTGCCAGCAGCTTGGGACTAGCGGGAAAGTTCTTC. Encoded protein: CASSLGLAGKFF. Variable domain in full (rest from reference TRBV11-2 and TRBJ2-1): EAGVAQSPRYKIIEKRQSVAFWCNPISGHATLYWYQQILGQGPKLLIQFQNNGVVDDSQLPKDRFSAERLKGVDSTLKIQPAKLEDSAVYLCASSLGLAGKFFGPGTRLTVL.

The gene calls are TRBV5-1 and TRBJ1-4, with D uncertain. Trimming cost V 2 bases and J 0 bases, with 11 bases left between them. The CDR3 loop spans 16 amino acids. Germline V gene sequence: CDR1 SGHRS, CDR2 YFSETQ. CDR3 coding DNA: TGCGCCAGCAGCTTACGGGGTTCCGCAACTAATGAAAAACTGTTTTTT. Encoded protein: CASSLRGSATNEKLFF.

V usage is TRBV9 and J usage is TRBJ2-2; possible D gene TRBD1, 5 bases. Germline CDR1 and CDR2: SGDLS and YYNGEE. Trimming removed 0 bases at V and 6 bases at J, with 15 bases between. This CDR3 comprises 16 residues. CDR3 amino acids: CASSVEGQGFPGELFF. CDR3 sequence (DNA): TGTGCCAGCAGCGTAGAGGGTCAGGGTTTCCCCGGGGAGCTGTTTTTT.

This sequence joins TRBV11-3 and TRBJ2-1; 10 bases align to TRBD2. Germline V gives CDR1 SGHNT, CDR2 YENEEA. This CDR3 spans 18 amino acids. With V trimmed by 3 bases and J by 1 base, 9 bases remained unmatched. The CDR3 DNA follows: TGTGCCAGCAGCTTGGGTCTAGCGGGAGACGAATCCTACAATGAGCAGTTCTTC. Amino acid sequence: CASSLGLAGDESYNEQFF.